The rows below give T cell receptor beta chains drawn from one sample of a study of blood T cells in healthy people across ages. MiXCR was run by TCRdb on the 5' RACE reads, yielding one entry per CDR3 protein. The table records over a million distinct CDR3 sequences, around 42% of them present only once. The sample consisted of blood. The receptors originated from a woman under 30 in good health. Both conserved end residues are part of each CDR3. The order of the fields is clone size, D gene, J gene, V gene, CDR3 length, CDR3 protein, CDR3 DNA. D genes are given only for firm matches. Clone sizes are given selectively: once, few, many, or a class where the clone is expanded.

clone_size: few; d_call: .; j_call: TRBJ1-1; v_call: TRBV20-1; cdr3_length: 12; cdr3_aa: CSARRGSTEAFF; cdr3_nt: TGCAGTGCTAGGAGGGGGAGCACTGAAGCTTTCTTT
clone_size: .; d_call: .; j_call: TRBJ2-5; v_call: TRBV2; cdr3_length: 16; cdr3_aa: CASSDFVGHPTGEQYF; cdr3_nt: TGTGCCAGCAGTGACTTTGTTGGGCATCCCACGGGGGAGCAGTACTTC
clone_size: .; d_call: TRBD2; j_call: TRBJ2-1; v_call: TRBV4-1; cdr3_length: 17; cdr3_aa: CASSQEWGLAGANEQFF; cdr3_nt: TGCGCCAGCAGCCAAGAGTGGGGACTAGCGGGGGCTAATGAGCAGTTCTTC
clone_size: few; d_call: TRBD2; j_call: TRBJ2-2; v_call: TRBV20-1; cdr3_length: 16; cdr3_aa: CSARTQGLADTGELFF; cdr3_nt: TGCAGTGCTAGAACTCAGGGACTAGCGGACACCGGGGAGCTGTTTTTT
clone_size: .; d_call: TRBD1; j_call: TRBJ1-2; v_call: TRBV2; cdr3_length: 17; cdr3_aa: CASSPGTGGSLSYGYTF; cdr3_nt: TGTGCCAGCAGTCCCGGGACAGGGGGATCGTTAAGTTATGGCTACACCTTC
clone_size: once; d_call: .; j_call: TRBJ2-1; v_call: TRBV11-1; cdr3_length: 15; cdr3_aa: CASSVRRFSYNEQFF; cdr3_nt: TGTGCCAGCAGCGTCCGTCGATTCTCCTACAATGAGCAGTTCTTC
clone_size: .; d_call: .; j_call: TRBJ1-1; v_call: TRBV28; cdr3_length: 14; cdr3_aa: CASRYQGMGTEAFF; cdr3_nt: TGTGCCAGCAGATATCAGGGGATGGGCACTGAAGCTTTCTTT
clone_size: .; d_call: .; j_call: TRBJ2-1; v_call: TRBV28; cdr3_length: 14; cdr3_aa: CASSLGGFGVEQFF; cdr3_nt: TGTGCCAGCAGCTTAGGCGGATTTGGGGTTGAGCAGTTCTTC
clone_size: .; d_call: .; j_call: TRBJ2-3; v_call: TRBV5-1; cdr3_length: 15; cdr3_aa: CASRPTGTSTDTQYF; cdr3_nt: TGCGCCAGCAGACCCACAGGTACTAGCACAGATACGCAGTATTTT
clone_size: .; d_call: TRBD2; j_call: TRBJ2-5; v_call: TRBV2; cdr3_length: 14; cdr3_aa: CASKGGGPQETQYF; cdr3_nt: TGTGCCAGCAAAGGCGGGGGGCCACAAGAGACCCAGTACTTC
clone_size: .; d_call: .; j_call: TRBJ1-1; v_call: TRBV4-1; cdr3_length: 16; cdr3_aa: CASSQEGGRLNTEAFF; cdr3_nt: TGCGCCAGCAGCCAAGAGGGGGGGAGACTGAACACTGAAGCTTTCTTT
clone_size: .; d_call: .; j_call: TRBJ2-1; v_call: TRBV20-1; cdr3_length: 15; cdr3_aa: CSARDEPLSYNEQFF; cdr3_nt: TGCAGTGCTAGAGATGAGCCTCTATCCTACAATGAGCAGTTCTTC
clone_size: .; d_call: .; j_call: TRBJ1-3; v_call: TRBV7-2; cdr3_length: 15; cdr3_aa: CASSGVGGLGNTIYF; cdr3_nt: TGTGCCAGCAGCGGGGTAGGGGGGCTTGGAAACACCATATATTTT
clone_size: few; d_call: TRBD2; j_call: TRBJ2-7; v_call: TRBV10-3; cdr3_length: 16; cdr3_aa: CAISSGLAGVGYEQYF; cdr3_nt: TGTGCCATCAGCTCGGGACTAGCGGGAGTTGGGTACGAGCAGTACTTC
clone_size: few; d_call: .; j_call: TRBJ1-6; v_call: TRBV4-1; cdr3_length: 18; cdr3_aa: CASSQDLEFSSYNSPLHF; cdr3_nt: TGCGCCAGCAGCCAAGATTTGGAATTTAGCTCCTATAATTCACCCCTCCACTTT
clone_size: .; d_call: TRBD2; j_call: TRBJ2-1; v_call: TRBV4-1; cdr3_length: 16; cdr3_aa: CASSQDGVAGGAEQFF; cdr3_nt: TGCGCCAGCAGCCAAGATGGGGTAGCGGGGGGGGCTGAGCAGTTCTTC
clone_size: .; d_call: .; j_call: TRBJ1-1; v_call: TRBV13; cdr3_length: 14; cdr3_aa: CASSRLREDTEAFF; cdr3_nt: TGTGCCAGCAGCCGACTTCGAGAGGACACTGAAGCTTTCTTT
clone_size: .; d_call: .; j_call: TRBJ1-2; v_call: TRBV9; cdr3_length: 14; cdr3_aa: CASSGEGKTYGYTF; cdr3_nt: TGTGCCAGCAGTGGTGAGGGAAAAACCTATGGCTACACCTTC
clone_size: .; d_call: .; j_call: TRBJ2-1; v_call: TRBV11-2; cdr3_length: 15; cdr3_aa: CASSLVASQDNEQFF; cdr3_nt: TGTGCCAGCAGCTTAGTAGCGTCTCAAGACAATGAGCAGTTCTTC
clone_size: .; d_call: TRBD1; j_call: TRBJ1-2; v_call: TRBV6-2/TRBV6-3; cdr3_length: 13; cdr3_aa: CASSYEQGFGYTF; cdr3_nt: TGTGCCAGCAGTTACGAACAGGGGTTCGGCTACACCTTC
clone_size: .; d_call: .; j_call: TRBJ2-7; v_call: TRBV3-1; cdr3_length: 14; cdr3_aa: CASSQAGPTYEQYF; cdr3_nt: TGTGCCAGCAGCCAGGCCGGGCCTACCTACGAGCAGTACTTC
clone_size: few; d_call: TRBD1; j_call: TRBJ2-1; v_call: TRBV5-1; cdr3_length: 15; cdr3_aa: CASSSYRDRGHEQFF; cdr3_nt: TGCGCCAGCAGCTCGTACCGGGACAGGGGGCATGAGCAGTTCTTC